This T cell receptor (beta chain) was recovered during a study of blood T cell repertoires in COVID-19. Study-wide background: Spain, Italy and the United States supplied samples that represented acute and convalescent COVID-19.

The table came from immunoSEQ multiplex PCR; TCRdb's copy has only in-frame clones and leaves some out. The table records about 150,000 clones, about 80% of them present only once. Participants were aged about 18 to 100 years from around 25 US areas. Recovered status applied to Cohort 3 donors who had two consecutive negative PCRs. It also applied to those with clearance or with symptom resolution. Germline V gene sequence: CDR1 MNHEY, CDR2 SVGAGI. Trimming took off 0 bases at V and 3 bases at J, with 8 bases between the two ends. CDR3 length: 15 residues. The sequenced sample was PBMCs or T cells enriched from blood (not recorded which). The chain employs TRBV6-5 and TRBJ1-4; D gene unclear. The origin of this receptor is a man in his fifties who had recovered from COVID-19. CDR3 coding DNA: TGTGCCAGCAGTTACTCTTTGGCATCTAATGAAAAACTGTTTTTT. Translated, it gives CASSYSLASNEKLFF.